Included here is one TCR beta chain sequence, with context. The CDR3 has 16 amino acids. The ends lost 0 bases at V and 1 base at J; junction bases unmatched: 5. Per the germline V gene, CDR1 is KGHSH and CDR2 is LQKENI. Source study methods: The authors estimated nucleated cell counts from reference gene primer amplification. Repertoires were generated with immunoSEQ multiplex PCR, while TCRdb's copy carries only in-frame clones and drops some. That table supplies the V and J calls and clone size; D and trimming were determined from the DNA. The sample holds a few hundred thousand clones, 87% seen once. This sample was taken from a study of blood T cell repertoires in COVID-19. Background on the study: Nucleic acid was either cDNA or gDNA, and it came from T cells, B-cell-depleted T cells, or PBMCs.

The source material was peripheral blood. The source of this sequence is a woman in her 50s with acute or convalescent COVID-19. V usage is TRBV18 and J usage is TRBJ1-1, with 7 bases aligning to TRBD1. As DNA, the CDR3 is TGTGCCAGCTCACCACCTACAGGGGCTACGAACACTGAAGCTTTCTTT. Residues: CASSPPTGATNTEAFF.